This TCR beta chain was sequenced for a study of T-cell reconstitution after alpha-beta-depleted transplantation in children. Study outcomes and limitations: It was reported that alpha-beta T cells came from several hundred expanded graft clones (about two months after transplant). T-cell counts and diversity at one year following transplant were attributed mainly to newly produced T cells. The origin of high day-60 TCRbeta diversity in some patients lay in surviving recipient T cells and thymic progenitors.

This clonotype turned up a few times. What it binds is not known. Unique molecular identifiers featured in how the TCRbeta library was prepared. TCRdb reanalysed the PCR reads using MiXCR and keeps one entry per CDR3 protein. Here the sample spans 700,000 to 950,000 distinct CDR3 sequences, 16% being singletons. Looked up from germline, CDR1 is SGHRS and CDR2 is YFSETQ. The CDR3 has 16 amino acids. Trimming pared 1 base from V and 0 bases from J, leaving 8 bases between. This clonotype originated in a male patient aged 10 to 17 who had a stem cell transplant for acute lymphoblastic leukemia, so the T cells may come from the graft donor. This sequence joins TRBV5-1 and TRBJ1-6; D is unresolved. The source was PBMCs, mostly from graft donor cells, collected 360 days after TCRalphabeta/CD19-depleted stem cell transplant. In DNA form, the CDR3 reads TGCGCCAGCAGCTTGTGGCGGAGCTCCTATAATTCACCCCTCCACTTT. The encoded protein is CASSLWRSSYNSPLHF.